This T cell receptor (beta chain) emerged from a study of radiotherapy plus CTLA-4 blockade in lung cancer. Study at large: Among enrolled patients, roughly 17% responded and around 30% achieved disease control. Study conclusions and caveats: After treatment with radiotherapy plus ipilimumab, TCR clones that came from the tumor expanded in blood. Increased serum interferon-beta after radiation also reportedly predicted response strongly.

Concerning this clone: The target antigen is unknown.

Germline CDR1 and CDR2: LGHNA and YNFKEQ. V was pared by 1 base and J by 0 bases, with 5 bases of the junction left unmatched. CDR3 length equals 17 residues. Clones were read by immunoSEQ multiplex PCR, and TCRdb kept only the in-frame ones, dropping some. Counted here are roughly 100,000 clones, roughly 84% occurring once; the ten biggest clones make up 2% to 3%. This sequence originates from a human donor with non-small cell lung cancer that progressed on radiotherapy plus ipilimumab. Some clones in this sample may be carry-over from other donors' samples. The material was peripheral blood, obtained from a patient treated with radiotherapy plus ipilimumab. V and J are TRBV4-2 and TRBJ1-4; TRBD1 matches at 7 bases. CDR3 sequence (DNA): TGTGCCAGCAGCCAAGGGGGGACAGCCTCAACTAATGAAAAACTGTTTTTT. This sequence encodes CASSQGGTASTNEKLFF.